Sequencing of this T cell receptor (beta chain) was carried out in a study of shared clonotypes between healthy human individuals. Germline-derived CDR1 and CDR2 are MGHDK and SYGVNS. The CDR3 runs to 16 residues. V lost 4 bases, J lost 4 bases, and 9 bases stayed unmatched. It was 200 to 250 ng DNA, 31,000 or so T cell genomes, that sorted-subset replicate PCRs used. As originally analysed: For the immunoSEQ data, sequences were junction-only without quality scores, so filtering differed. TCRdb's table, derived via immunoSEQ multiplex PCR, lists solely in-frame clones and lacks some. V, J and clone size derive from that table, while D and trimming were established from the DNA sequence. This table holds roughly 2.6 million clones, approximately 94% found once.

Sequences were obtained from naive CD4+ T cells sorted from blood. Sample subset: CD45RA+ positively selected. The rearrangement uses TRBV25-1 and TRBJ2-1; TRBD2 matches 8 bases. The receptor was isolated from a man between 18 and 35 years old in good health. CDR3 DNA: TGTGCCAGCAGTGGATCTAGCGGGCGAGCTTACAATGAGCAGTTCTTC. Protein product: CASSGSSGRAYNEQFF.